Presented here are 9 T cell receptor beta chains from one specimen sequenced in a study of blood T cells in healthy people across ages. Sample-barcoded 5' priming and a J-beta primer mix drove a second PCR of about 7 to 12 cycles. TCRdb re-analysed the 5' RACE reads in MiXCR, keeping a single row per CDR3 protein. The sample lists around 400,000 distinct CDR3 sequences, more than 45% occurring once. The specimen sequenced was blood. The receptor set was obtained from a man aged 60 to 75 in good health.

This clonotype was observed a handful of times. The chain uses TRBV12-3 or TRBV12-4 and TRBJ2-1; TRBD2 is a possible D gene (5 bases). The CDR3 consists of 12 residues. V was shortened by 6 bases and J by 9 bases, with 12 bases between the two germline ends. CDR3 protein: CASSPDWSEQFF. DNA for the CDR3: TGTGCCAGCAGCCCGGACTGGAGTGAGCAGTTCTTC.

V and J are TRBV20-1 and TRBJ2-1, with D uncertain. CDR1 is DFQATT and CDR2 is SNEGSKA in the germline V gene (reference sequence). V was trimmed by 7 bases and J by 5 bases, leaving 9 bases between them. The CDR3 sequence is 11 residues long. The CDR3 coding sequence is TGCAGTGGCGAAGAGAACAATGAGCAGTTCTTC. Encoded protein: CSGEENNEQFF.

The J gene is TRBJ2-1, the V gene TRBV6-1, with TRBD2 identical over 12 bases. Looked up from germline, CDR1 is MNHNS and CDR2 is SASEGT. With V trimmed by 6 bases and J by 2 bases, 14 bases remained unmatched. This CDR3 region has 19 residues. CDR3 loop: CASRDRLAGDQGPYNEQFF. CDR3 nucleotide sequence: TGTGCCAGCAGAGATCGACTAGCGGGAGACCAGGGCCCCTACAATGAGCAGTTCTTC.

This clonotype was observed once. The rearrangement joins TRBV5-6 to TRBJ2-7; tentatively, D is TRBD1 or TRBD2 (6 bases each). This CDR3 is built from 15 residues. V lost 3 bases and J 5 bases, leaving 18 bases between the germline ends. The germline CDR1 and CDR2 sequences are SGHDT and YYEEEE. CDR3 loop: CASSSEGDRANEQYF. In nucleotides, the CDR3 is TGTGCCAGCAGCTCGGAGGGGGATCGGGCGAACGAGCAGTACTTC.

The count of this clonotype is one. This sequence joins TRBV7-2 and TRBJ1-5; TRBD1 is a possible D gene (6 bases). Germline lookup yields CDR1 SGHTA and CDR2 FQGNSA. This CDR3 is built from 14 residues. Trimming cost V 5 bases and J 6 bases, with 14 bases left between them. The chain's CDR3 is CASSNRESSQPQHF. CDR3 sequence (DNA): TGTGCCAGCAGCAACAGGGAGTCGAGTCAGCCCCAGCATTTT.

A few counts support this clonotype. The gene calls are TRBV30 and TRBJ2-7, with TRBD1 as a possible D gene (6 bases). This CDR3 has 11 residues. CDR1 is GTSNPN, CDR2 SVGIG, per germline (reference sequence). The V gene lost 5 bases and the J gene lost 3 bases, with 8 bases spanning the gap. The CDR3 bases are TGTGCCTGGCAGGACAGCTACGAGCAGTACTTC. This sequence encodes CAWQDSYEQYF. Supplemented by reference TRBV30 and TRBJ2-7, the full variable domain reads SQTIHQWPATLVQPVGSPLSLECTVEGTSNPNLYWYRQAAGRGLQLLFYSVGIGQISSEVPQNLSASRPQDRQFILSSKKLLLSDSGFYLCAWQDSYEQYFGPGTRLTVT.

The CDR3 sequence is CASSLGPGWNEDVQFF. The DNA of the CDR3 is TGTGCCAGCAGCTTAGGGCCAGGGTGGAACGAGGATGTGCAGTTCTTC. The V and J genes are TRBV11-2 and TRBJ2-1; the D gene is possibly TRBD1 (5 bases). Germline-derived CDR1 and CDR2 are SGHAT and FQNNGV. This CDR3 is 16 amino acids long. V was clipped by 1 base and J by 12 bases, with 22 bases between them.

The chain couples TRBV20-1 to TRBJ2-3, with D perhaps TRBD1 (5 bases). This CDR3 spans 14 amino acids. V was cut by 4 bases and J by 4 bases, with 15 bases left in between. Looked up from germline, CDR1 is DFQATT and CDR2 is SNEGSKA (reference sequence). Here the CDR3 reads CSAIRRQGSDTQYF. In nucleotides, the CDR3 is TGCAGTGCTATTCGCCGGCAGGGTTCAGATACGCAGTATTTT.

This clonotype showed up many times. The V gene is TRBV9, the J gene TRBJ1-2, with D uncertain. CDR3 length: 14 amino acids. Germline CDR1 SGDLS, CDR2 YYNGEE. Trimming cost V 3 bases and J 2 bases, with 11 bases left between them. This CDR3 reads CASSAGLENYGYTF. CDR3 nucleotides: TGTGCCAGCAGCGCGGGCCTCGAGAACTATGGCTACACCTTC.